The 25 T cell receptor beta chains given below trace back to one sample, sequenced in a study of beta chain features in type 1 diabetes. Expressed TCRB transcripts were sequenced because the isolated RNA had all been reverse transcribed beforehand. Generated by immunoSEQ multiplex PCR, the TCRdb table keeps only in-frame clones and is missing some. The table records around 200,000 clones, about 13% of them present only once. The sequenced sample was central memory CD4+ T cells from blood. The origin of the receptors is a woman younger than 30 in good health.

This clone was counted only a few times. The chain links TRBV30 to TRBJ2-7; 8 bases match TRBD2. This CDR3 is 15 amino acids long. The V gene end was trimmed by 1 base and the J gene end by 0 bases; junction bases not matched to a gene: 5. Per germline, CDR1 GTSNPN and CDR2 SVGIG (reference sequence). The CDR3 nucleotides read TGTGCCTGGAGTGGTAGCGGGGTAAGCTCCTACGAGCAGTACTTC. It codes for CAWSGSGVSSYEQYF.

The sample holds a few counts of this clone. The rearrangement uses TRBV4-2 and TRBJ2-6; D is possibly TRBD1 (5 bases). Trimming pared 2 bases from V and 4 bases from J, leaving 9 bases between. The CDR3 is made up of 15 amino acids. Germline CDR1 is LGHNA and CDR2 is YNFKEQ. The chain's CDR3 is CASSQQGSGANVLTF. The CDR3, as DNA: TGTGCCAGCAGCCAACAGGGTTCAGGGGCCAACGTCCTGACTTTC.

CDR3 region: CASSLRDSSYNEQFF. The CDR3 DNA reads TGTGCCAGCAGCCTCCGGGACTCCTCCTACAATGAGCAGTTCTTC. The chain has TRBV7-9 and TRBJ2-1, with D possibly being TRBD2 (6 bases). This CDR3 contains 15 residues. V lost 5 bases and J lost 0, with 11 bases in between. The germline CDR1 and CDR2 sequences are SEHNR and FQNEAQ (reference sequence).

This clone occurred a few times. The genes are TRBV29-1 and TRBJ2-3; maybe TRBD2 (6 bases). This CDR3 has 17 residues. The germline V gene encodes CDR1 SQVTM and CDR2 ANQGSEA. The germline V and J ends were trimmed by 1 base and 0 bases, with 17 bases remaining between them. The CDR3 coding sequence is TGCAGCGTTGAAGCGGGCGGGGTCGGCGGGAGCACAGATACGCAGTATTTT. Translating gives CSVEAGGVGGSTDTQYF.

This clone has more than one count but fewer than ten. The chain joins TRBV27 to TRBJ2-3; TRBD2 agrees at 13 bases. This CDR3 has 15 amino acids. V was clipped by 5 bases and J by 4 bases; unmatched bases: 3. Germline V gene data show CDR1 as MNHEY and CDR2 as SMNVEV (reference sequence). CDR3 sequence: CASSRGLAGADTQYF. CDR3 sequence (DNA): TGTGCCAGCAGTCGCGGACTAGCGGGAGCAGATACGCAGTATTTT.

Of note for this clone: Germline and junction disagree at one end, which may indicate a read error. V usage is TRBV5-5 and J usage is TRBJ1-3; no definite D call. This CDR3 has 17 amino acids. Germline V gene data show CDR1 as SGHKS and CDR2 as YYEKEE (reference sequence). This chain's CDR3 is CASSQDHIQSSGNTIYF. The CDR3 DNA reads TGCGCCAGCAGCCAAGATCACATACAGAGCTCTGGAAACACCATATATTTT. The entire variable domain, with the rest obtained from reference TRBV5-5 and TRBJ1-3, is as follows: DAGVTQSPTHLIKTRGQQVTLRCSPISGHKSVSWYQQVLGQGPQFIFQYYEKEERGRGNFPDRFSARQFPNYSSELNVNALLLGDSALYLCASSQDHIQSSGNTIYFGEGSWLTVV.

The V and J genes are TRBV19 and TRBJ2-1; 12 bases fit TRBD2. Germline-derived CDR1 and CDR2 are LNHDA and SQIVND (reference sequence). Trimming at V came to 4 bases and at J to 9 bases, leaving 4 bases not matched to a gene. This CDR3 contains 14 residues. The CDR3 nucleotides are TGTGCCAGTAGTACTAGCGGGAGGGCCTTTGAGCAGTTCTTC. Protein product: CASSTSGRAFEQFF.

The CDR3 nucleotides read TGTGCCAGCAGCTTCCAGGTTGGCAGGCAGCCCCAGCATTTT. Translation: CASSFQVGRQPQHF. The chain employs TRBV5-8 and TRBJ1-5; no clear D gene. Germline V gene sequence: CDR1 SGHTS, CDR2 YDEGEE. Deletions cut 2 bases from V and 7 bases from J, with 13 bases between. CDR3 length: 14 amino acids. Complete variable domain (other parts from reference TRBV5-8 and TRBJ1-5): EAGVTQSPTHLIKTRGQQATLRCSPISGHTSVYWYQQALGLGLQFLLWYDEGEERNRGNFPPRFSGRQFPNYSSELNVNALELEDSALYLCASSFQVGRQPQHFGDGTRLSIL.

The chain uses TRBV6-5 and TRBJ2-4; tentative D call: TRBD2 (5 bases). V shed 4 bases and J shed 3 bases, with 13 bases lying between them. CDR1 and CDR2 from the germline V gene are MNHEY and SVGAGI. The CDR3 extends over 15 amino acids. CDR3 DNA sequence: TGTGCCAGCAGTTCTCCCGGACTTGTCAAAAACATTCAGTACTTC. It yields the protein CASSSPGLVKNIQYF.

The rearrangement joins TRBV11-2 to TRBJ2-5; a possible D gene is TRBD1 (5 bases). The CDR3 covers 15 residues. Per the germline V gene, CDR1 is SGHAT and CDR2 is FQNNGV. Trimming pared 0 bases from V and 5 bases from J, leaving 13 bases between. CDR3 in amino acids: CASSLDVQVGETQYF. CDR3 DNA: TGTGCCAGCAGCTTAGATGTACAGGTCGGGGAGACCCAGTACTTC.

The J gene is TRBJ2-1, the V gene TRBV25-1; D may be TRBD2 (6 bases). Germline CDR1 and CDR2: MGHDK and SYGVNS. The CDR3 length is 15 residues. V lost 4 bases, J lost 6 bases, and 16 bases lay in between. The CDR3 DNA follows: TGTGCCAGCAGTGTAGGTGCGGGGTGGGGCAATGAGCAGTTCTTC. This translates into CASSVGAGWGNEQFF.

The chain uses TRBV5-1 and TRBJ2-7; TRBD1 matches 8 bases. Germline CDR1 reads SGHRS; CDR2 reads YFSETQ. With V trimmed by 3 bases and J by 2 bases, 4 bases remained unmatched. CDR3 length: 14 residues. CDR3 nucleotides: TGCGCCAGCAGCTCAAGGACAGGGACCTACGAGCAGTACTTC. Translating gives CASSSRTGTYEQYF.

The chain joins TRBV7-2 to TRBJ2-1; TRBD2 matches at 9 bases. Germline assignment: CDR1 SGHTA and CDR2 FQGNSA. The CDR3 runs to 15 residues. Trimming at V came to 6 bases and at J to 5 bases, leaving 8 bases not matched to a gene. The CDR3 loop reads CASRNSGSAHNEQFF. The CDR3 coding sequence is TGTGCCAGCAGGAATAGCGGGAGCGCCCACAATGAGCAGTTCTTC. Full variable domain (rest looked up from reference TRBV7-2 and TRBJ2-1): GAGVSQSPSNKVTEKGKDVELRCDPISGHTALYWYRQSLGQGLEFLIYFQGNSAPDKSGLPSDRFSAERTGGSVSTLTIQRTQQEDSAVYLCASRNSGSAHNEQFFGPGTRLTVL.

This rearrangement joins TRBV23-1 to TRBJ2-7; possibly TRBD1 for D (6 bases). TRBV23-1 belongs to the ORF category, with a function that is uncertain. The CDR3 sequence is 13 residues long. This CDR3 reads CVKRQASSYEQYF. DNA for the CDR3: TGCGTTAAAAGACAGGCTTCGTCCTACGAGCAGTACTTC.

Only a few counts were recorded for this clone. The rearrangement joins TRBV28 to TRBJ2-5; D is unresolved. This CDR3 is built from 14 residues. Germline CDR1 MDHEN, CDR2 SYDVKM. Trimming took off 5 bases at V and 1 base at J, with 11 bases between the two ends. CDR3 in amino acids: CASSPPPSQETQYF. The CDR3 nucleotides read TGTGCCAGCAGTCCCCCCCCTTCCCAAGAGACCCAGTACTTC.

For the CDR3, the DNA is TGCGCCAGCAGCCAAGAGAATCGGCGCAGGGGCCACGAGCAGTACTTC. Residues: CASSQENRRRGHEQYF. The chain links TRBV4-3 to TRBJ2-7, with D tentatively TRBD1 (6 bases). CDR1 is LGHNA and CDR2 is YSLEER in the germline V gene. Trimming pared 0 bases from V and 5 bases from J, leaving 17 bases between. The CDR3 extends over 16 amino acids.

This clone was counted between two and nine times. This chain connects TRBV18 to TRBJ1-2, with TRBD1 identical over 8 bases. This CDR3 has 14 residues. V was clipped by 6 bases and J by 7 bases; unmatched bases: 10. Germline values: CDR1 KGHSH, CDR2 LQKENI. CDR3 protein: CASSPDRERFGYTF. CDR3 nucleotides: TGTGCCAGCTCTCCGGACAGGGAGAGGTTTGGCTACACCTTC. Combining the CDR3 with reference TRBV18 and TRBJ1-2 gives the whole variable domain NAGVMQNPRHLVRRRGQEARLRCSPMKGHSHVYWYRQLPEEGLKFMVYLQKENIIDESGMPKERFSAEFPKEGPSILRIQQVVRGDSAAYFCASSPDRERFGYTFGSGTRLTVV.

The chain employs TRBV11-3 and TRBJ2-6; no clear D. CDR3 length: 13 amino acids. Per germline, CDR1 SGHNT and CDR2 YENEEA. V was trimmed by 5 bases and J by 1 base, leaving 3 bases between them. This CDR3 is CASSESGANVLTF. The CDR3 bases are TGTGCCAGCAGCGAGTCTGGGGCCAACGTCCTGACTTTC.

In this sample, this clone turned up a few times. The chain couples TRBV4-1 to TRBJ2-5, with TRBD2 matching over 11 bases. This CDR3 region has 16 residues. The germline CDR1 and CDR2 sequences are MGHRA and YSYEKL. The ends lost 0 bases at V and 5 bases at J; junction bases unmatched: 5. The CDR3 DNA reads TGCGCCAGCAGCCAAGATAGCGGGAGGGCCGGTGAGACCCAGTACTTC. Protein sequence: CASSQDSGRAGETQYF.

The table lists this clone with a few counts. The V call is TRBV20-1, the J call TRBJ2-5; D gene ambiguous. This CDR3 spans 11 amino acids. The germline CDR1 and CDR2 sequences are DFQATT and SNEGSKA (reference sequence). Trimming pared 0 bases from V and 6 bases from J, leaving 5 bases between. The CDR3 spells CSARDAKTQYF. The CDR3 DNA follows: TGCAGTGCTAGAGATGCTAAGACCCAGTACTTC.

The chain employs TRBV5-6 and TRBJ1-5; 9 bases map to TRBD1. The ends lost 5 bases at V and 6 bases at J; junction bases unmatched: 9. This CDR3 spans 15 amino acids. Germline CDR1 SGHDT, CDR2 YYEEEE. The CDR3 nucleotides are TGTGCCAGCAGGAAATACAGGGGGCCTAGTCAGCCCCAGCATTTT. Its translation: CASRKYRGPSQPQHF.

J is TRBJ2-7 and V is TRBV15, with D perhaps matching TRBD2 (7 bases). The germline V gene has CDR1 LNHNV and CDR2 YYDKDF (reference sequence). The CDR3 length is 14 residues. Trimming stripped 0 bases from V and 7 bases from J, with 13 bases between. CDR3 bases: TGTGCCACCAGCAGAGAGGGGAGGGGGGAGGAGCAGTACTTC. This codes for CATSREGRGEEQYF.

This clone appeared a few times. A much larger clone differs by one base, so this may be a read error. The CDR3, as DNA: TGTGCCAGCAGCGTAACGGGGGCGAACACCGGGGAGCTGTTTTTT. It encodes CASSVTGANTGELFF. J is TRBJ2-2 and V is TRBV9; a possible D gene is TRBD2 (6 bases). The CDR3 has 15 residues. With 1 base removed from V and 0 bases from J, the gap between germline ends came to 7 bases. Germline V gene data show CDR1 as SGDLS and CDR2 as YYNGEE.

This clone was found a few times. The chain is built from TRBV7-9 and TRBJ1-1; TRBD1 agrees at 8 bases. CDR3 length: 13 amino acids. Germline loops: CDR1 SEHNR, CDR2 FQNEAQ (reference sequence). V lost 1 base, J lost 11 bases, and 6 bases stayed unmatched. The DNA for the CDR3 is TGTGCCAGCAGCTTAGGGGCAGACAGGGGTGCTTTCTTT. Its protein is CASSLGADRGAFF.

CDR3 sequence reads: CASSPTGVREQYF. The CDR3 DNA follows: TGCGCCAGCAGCCCGACAGGGGTGCGGGAGCAGTACTTC. This rearrangement joins TRBV5-1 to TRBJ2-7; 8 positions agree with TRBD1. V was pared by 4 bases and J by 7 bases, with 7 bases of the junction left unmatched. The CDR3 sequence is 13 residues long. From germline, CDR1 is SGHRS and CDR2 YFSETQ.